This T cell receptor (beta chain) was found in a study of blood T cell repertoires in COVID-19. Whole-study context: COVID-19 samples, acute and convalescent, were from the United States, Italy and Spain. In each case, the material was cDNA or gDNA derived from T cells, B-cell-depleted T cells, or PBMCs.

As originally analysed: Reference gene primer amplification gave estimated nucleated cell counts. Assay used: immunoSEQ multiplex PCR; TCRdb lists only in-frame clones, some missing. The V and J calls and clone size are taken from that table; D and trimming were inferred from the DNA. Among approximately 90,000 clones listed, roughly 84% were seen once. Germline V gene sequence: CDR1 KGHSH, CDR2 LQKENI. This CDR3 has 14 amino acids. V lost 3 bases and J lost 7; bases outside the gene matches: 6. The sequence was collected from a woman of 80 years or more with acute or convalescent COVID-19. The chain joins TRBV18 to TRBJ2-7, with 10 bases that match TRBD2. What was sequenced was peripheral blood. CDR3 amino acids: CASSPSGGAREQYF. The DNA for the CDR3 is TGTGCCAGCTCACCGAGCGGGGGGGCCAGGGAGCAGTACTTC.